One sample yielded the 26 T cell receptor beta chains listed below, sequenced in a study of cytomegalovirus exposure and HLA in healthy donors. PCR amplification relied on 60 Vbeta primers (plus 13 Jbeta primers). Data came from immunoSEQ multiplex PCR; TCRdb stores just in-frame clones and leaves some out. The table has more than 85,000 clones, roughly 80% seen once; the top ten hold around 10%. Source material: PBMCs. The receptor set was obtained from a man aged 25 to 40 in good health and CMV-seropositive.

The chain has TRBV28 and TRBJ1-4; maybe TRBD1 (6 bases). The V end was cut by 5 bases, the J end by 1 base, with 20 bases between. The CDR3 has 18 residues. Germline assignment: CDR1 MDHEN and CDR2 SYDVKM. Written as DNA, the CDR3 is TGTGCCAGCAGTCCTTATATTGTCGGGGGGCTAACTAATGAAAAACTGTTTTTT. Amino acids: CASSPYIVGGLTNEKLFF.

V gene TRBV6-1 combines with J gene TRBJ2-7; D may be TRBD1 (6 bases). Germline values: CDR1 MNHNS, CDR2 SASEGT. The germline V and J ends were trimmed by 5 bases and 11 bases, with 13 bases remaining between them. The CDR3 loop spans 11 amino acids. The CDR3: CASSPRQEKYF. CDR3 DNA sequence: TGTGCCAGCAGTCCCCGACAGGAGAAGTACTTC.

The chain has TRBV6-5 and TRBJ2-7, with D possibly TRBD1 on 6 matching bases. The germline V and J ends were trimmed by 6 bases and 2 bases, with 8 bases remaining between them. The CDR3 runs 12 residues. The germline V gene has CDR1 MNHEY and CDR2 SVGAGI. The DNA for the CDR3 is TGTGCCAGCAGAGGACAGACCTACGAGCAGTACTTC. This translates into CASRGQTYEQYF.

This clone was observed a handful of times. The chain has TRBV6-4 and TRBJ2-3, with TRBD2 matching 12 bases. V lost 0 bases, J lost 5 bases, and 3 bases stayed unmatched. The germline V gene has CDR1 MRHNA and CDR2 SNTAGT. The CDR3 is 16 residues long. CDR3 amino acids: CASSDSASGGGDTQYF. The CDR3 region has the DNA TGTGCCAGCAGTGACTCGGCTAGCGGGGGGGGAGATACGCAGTATTTT.

V and J are TRBV5-1 and TRBJ2-5; TRBD1 might be the D (6 bases). This CDR3 region has 16 residues. Germline CDR1 is SGHRS and CDR2 is YFSETQ. Trimming took off 4 bases at V and 5 bases at J, with 21 bases between the two ends. CDR3 amino acids: CASSPSQRARGETQYF. As DNA, the CDR3 is TGCGCCAGCAGCCCTAGTCAAAGGGCCAGGGGTGAGACCCAGTACTTC.

This chain links TRBV7-3 with TRBJ2-7; 9 bases match TRBD1. Germline loops: CDR1 SGHTA, CDR2 FQGTGA. With V trimmed by 3 bases and J by 4 bases, 1 base remained unmatched. The CDR3 is made up of 13 amino acids. The CDR3 nucleotides read TGTGCCAGCAGCTTCGGACAGGGGTACGAGCAGTACTTC. It yields the protein CASSFGQGYEQYF.

The chain is built from TRBV2 and TRBJ2-7; D is undetermined. V was clipped by 0 bases and J by 4 bases, with 7 bases between them. CDR1 is SNHLY, CDR2 FYNNEI, per germline. The CDR3 consists of 13 residues. CDR3 protein: CASSEALNYEQYF. CDR3 DNA: TGTGCCAGCAGTGAAGCACTAAATTACGAGCAGTACTTC.

This clone showed up just a few times. The J gene is TRBJ1-1, the V gene TRBV7-3; D uncertain. CDR1 is SGHTA and CDR2 is FQGTGA in the germline V gene. The CDR3 has 13 residues. V gave up 1 base and J gave up 11 bases, with 14 bases separating them. In DNA form, the CDR3 reads TGTGCCAGCAGCTTAATGCCCGATTCGGGGGCTTTCTTT. This sequence encodes CASSLMPDSGAFF.

J is TRBJ2-1 and V is TRBV10-3; 12 bases map to TRBD1. CDR3 length: 15 residues. Trimming took 2 bases from V and 9 from J; bases not matched to a gene: 5. Germline values: CDR1 ENHRY, CDR2 SYGVKD. The CDR3 DNA reads as TGTGCCATCAGTGAGCCGGGACAGGGGGCTGGTGAGCAGTTCTTC. It encodes CAISEPGQGAGEQFF.

This clone has more than one count but fewer than ten. V is TRBV6-5 and J is TRBJ2-7; D uncertain. This CDR3 spans 14 amino acids. Germline loops: CDR1 MNHEY, CDR2 SVGAGI. With 5 bases removed from V and 1 base from J, the gap between germline ends came to 12 bases. The CDR3 bases are TGTGCCAGCAGTCCCTCGAAGAGGTCCTACGAGCAGTACTTC. Translating it yields CASSPSKRSYEQYF.

This chain uses TRBV4-3 with TRBJ1-1; D not certain. The CDR3 length is 14 residues. The V and J ends lost 2 bases and 5 bases respectively, with 12 bases between them. From germline, CDR1 is LGHNA and CDR2 YSLEER. CDR3 in amino acids: CASSQPGIRTEAFF. The DNA for the CDR3 is TGCGCCAGCAGCCAACCGGGGATTCGGACTGAAGCTTTCTTT.

This clone was found a few times. The sample carries other DNA sequences with the same CDR3. This chain links TRBV4-2 with TRBJ1-1; no firm D call. CDR1 is LGHNA and CDR2 is YNFKEQ in the germline V gene. Trimming removed 5 bases from V and 0 bases from J, with 4 bases in between. The CDR3 spans 12 residues. In DNA, the CDR3 is TGTGCCAGCAGCTTTATGAACACTGAAGCTTTCTTT. Its protein is CASSFMNTEAFF.

CDR3 in amino acids: CASSFTGSSYNEQFF. The CDR3, as DNA: TGTGCCAGCAGCTTCACAGGGAGCTCCTACAATGAGCAGTTCTTC. This chain uses TRBV7-2 with TRBJ2-1, with D maybe TRBD1 (6 bases). Trimming removed 3 bases from V and 0 bases from J, with 9 bases in between. Germline V gene data show CDR1 as SGHTA and CDR2 as FQGNSA. This CDR3 contains 15 residues.

The chain couples TRBV5-5 to TRBJ2-5; 7 bases agree with TRBD1. Gene TRBJ2-7 matches the end of the DNA better, so the J call may be wrong. CDR3 length equals 13 residues. From germline, CDR1 is SGHKS and CDR2 YYEKEE (reference sequence). In nucleotides, the CDR3 is TGTGCCAGCAGCTTGAGACAGGGCTACGAGCAGTACTTC. Amino acids: CASSLRQGYEQYF.

This clone was counted a few times. The rearrangement joins TRBV5-4 to TRBJ2-7; no firm D call. Trimming left V 2 bases short and J 7 bases short, with 13 bases between. CDR3 length: 13 residues. Germline CDR1 and CDR2: SGHNT and YYREEE (reference sequence). The CDR3: CASSFHPNGEQYF. As DNA, the CDR3 is TGTGCCAGCAGCTTCCACCCGAACGGGGAGCAGTACTTC.

This clone appeared a few times. The chain uses TRBV27 and TRBJ2-3; D is possibly TRBD2 (5 bases). CDR1 MNHEY and CDR2 SMNVEV come from the germline V gene (reference sequence). The CDR3 covers 15 residues. Trimming cost V 6 bases and J 2 bases, with 15 bases left between them. Here the CDR3 reads CASSSPRGDTDTQYF. The CDR3 DNA follows: TGTGCCAGCAGCTCGCCCCGGGGAGACACAGATACGCAGTATTTT.

The V call is TRBV9, the J call TRBJ2-1, with 10 bases aligning to TRBD2. The trim removed 0 bases at V and 7 bases at J, leaving 7 bases unmatched. The CDR3 runs to 16 residues. Germline CDR1 SGDLS, CDR2 YYNGEE. This CDR3 reads CASSVGPGTSVNEQFF. The CDR3 DNA reads TGTGCCAGCAGCGTAGGCCCCGGGACTAGCGTGAATGAGCAGTTCTTC.

The chain links TRBV18 to TRBJ2-2; no reliable D call. This CDR3 is 13 amino acids long. Per germline, CDR1 KGHSH and CDR2 LQKENI. V lost 0 bases and J lost 9, with 8 bases in between. CDR3 region: CASSPPGQRELFF. CDR3 bases: TGTGCCAGCTCACCACCGGGCCAGAGGGAGCTGTTTTTT.

The chain is built from TRBV2 and TRBJ2-5; the match to TRBD2 covers 14 bases. The CDR3 runs to 15 residues. In germline, CDR1 is SNHLY, CDR2 FYNNEI. With V trimmed by 6 bases and J by 5 bases, 5 bases remained unmatched. CDR3 DNA: TGTGCCAGCAGCGGACTAGCGGGGGGAGGGGAGACCCAGTACTTC. Amino acid sequence: CASSGLAGGGETQYF.

The chain employs TRBV2 and TRBJ1-3, with 7 bases matching TRBD1. Germline trimming cut 8 bases from V and 3 bases from J; bases unmatched to any gene: 4. CDR1 and CDR2 from the germline V gene are SNHLY and FYNNEI. The CDR3 is 13 amino acids. The CDR3 protein is CASLGGVGNTIYF. The CDR3 DNA is TGTGCCAGCTTAGGGGGCGTTGGAAACACCATATATTTT.

The chain carries TRBV7-9 and TRBJ2-7, with D hard to call. CDR3 length: 15 amino acids. Germline CDR1 and CDR2: SEHNR and FQNEAQ (reference sequence). Trimming took 1 base from V and 2 from J, leaving 12 bases between them. This CDR3 is CASSLDSLTPYEQYF. In DNA, the CDR3 is TGTGCCAGCAGCTTAGACTCCCTCACCCCCTACGAGCAGTACTTC.

The chain is built from TRBV7-2 and TRBJ2-7; 9 bases are shared with TRBD2. The CDR3 totals 17 residues. V trimming: 0 bases; J trimming: 7 bases; junction bases outside the gene matches: 13. Germline lookup yields CDR1 SGHTA and CDR2 FQGNSA. CDR3 sequence (DNA): TGTGCCAGCAGCTTAGCGAGGGCTAGCGGGGCCCGGGGGGAGCAGTACTTC. Translated, it gives CASSLARASGARGEQYF.

This rearrangement joins TRBV18 to TRBJ1-5; weak D call: TRBD1 (5 bases). The V end lost 4 bases, the J end lost 3 bases, and 7 bases lay between the germline ends. The CDR3 length is 13 residues. The germline gives CDR1 KGHSH, CDR2 LQKENI. The CDR3: CASSRQFNQPQHF. The CDR3 DNA follows: TGTGCCAGCTCACGACAGTTCAATCAGCCCCAGCATTTT.

The chain combines TRBV6-5 with TRBJ1-1; D is unclear. The CDR3 is 14 residues long. Trimming stripped 0 bases from V and 8 bases from J, with 13 bases between. Germline V gene lookup returns CDR1 MNHEY and CDR2 SVGAGI. The CDR3 DNA follows: TGTGCCAGCAGTTACTCGAAGAGGGTGGGAGAAGCTTTCTTT. Residues: CASSYSKRVGEAFF.

About this clone: Compared with germline, one end of the junction differs, possibly owing to a read error. This chain uses TRBV7-9 with TRBJ2-6, with no clear D. CDR1 is SEHNR and CDR2 is FQNEAQ in the germline V gene (reference sequence). CDR3 length equals 17 residues. The CDR3 DNA reads TGTTCCAGCAGCCTCTCGACAAGGATCTCTGGGGCCAACGTCCTGACTTTC. The encoded protein is CSSSLSTRISGANVLTF.

Worth noting for this clone: One end of the junction fails to match germline, which may point to a read error. This rearrangement joins TRBV29-1 to TRBJ1-2, with D possibly TRBD1 on 5 matching bases. The length of the CDR3 is 15 residues. Germline V lookup: CDR1 SQVTM, CDR2 ANQGSEA. The CDR3 here is CSVEDLTVINYGDTF. The DNA for the CDR3 is TGCAGCGTTGAAGATCTGACAGTGATAAACTATGGCGACACCTTC.